Listed here are 20 T cell receptor beta chains from one sample, sequenced in a study of T-cell memory formation after mild COVID-19. TCRdb redid the calling of the 5' RACE reads with MiXCR, one entry per CDR3 protein. The top ten clones hold around 2.9% of a sample with some 210,000 distinct CDR3 sequences, 8% to 11% of them seen once. The sample comprised PBMCs or a T cell subset sorted from them (not recorded which). The receptors were sampled from a man aged 18 to 29 who had mild COVID-19 (a few samples of this study predate the infection). Cell type and time point are not known.

CDR3 residues: CAWSVGGKLFF. The CDR3, as DNA: TGTGCCTGGAGTGTAGGCGGGAAACTGTTTTTT. The J gene is TRBJ1-4, the V gene TRBV30; no definite D call. Trimming took 0 bases from V and 11 from J, leaving 7 bases between them. Germline V gene lookup returns CDR1 GTSNPN and CDR2 SVGIG (reference sequence). The CDR3 is made up of 11 amino acids.

This chain uses TRBV7-9 with TRBJ1-4; D is possibly TRBD1 (6 bases). This CDR3 spans 14 amino acids. CDR1 is SEHNR, CDR2 FQNEAQ, per germline (reference sequence). With 3 bases removed from V and 7 bases from J, the gap between germline ends came to 12 bases. CDR3 in DNA: TGTGCCAGCAGCTTGCAGGGGCGCTTTGAAAAACTGTTTTTT. Translating gives CASSLQGRFEKLFF.

The CDR3 nucleotides read TGCGCCAGCAGCTCCCGGTTCACAGGACCAGCAGATACGCAGTATTTT. Translation gives CASSSRFTGPADTQYF. The J gene is TRBJ2-3, the V gene TRBV5-1; D perhaps matches TRBD1 (5 bases). Germline assignment: CDR1 SGHRS and CDR2 YFSETQ. The ends were cut back, 3 bases at V and 4 bases at J, with 18 bases in the middle. CDR3 length: 16 amino acids. Using reference TRBV5-1 and TRBJ2-3 for the parts outside the CDR3, the full variable domain is KAGVTQTPRYLIKTRGQQVTLSCSPISGHRSVSWYQQTPGQGLQFLFEYFSETQRNKGNFPGRFSGRQFSNSRSEMNVSTLELGDSALYLCASSSRFTGPADTQYFGPGTRLTVL.

This clonotype appeared many times. The chain's CDR3 is CASSLTGSHTDTQYF. DNA of the CDR3: TGTGCCAGCAGCTTAACGGGTAGCCACACAGATACGCAGTATTTT. This sequence joins TRBV7-3 and TRBJ2-3; no clear D. Trimming stripped 0 bases from V and 2 bases from J, with 9 bases between. The germline V gene encodes CDR1 SGHTA and CDR2 FQGTGA. The CDR3 runs to 15 residues.

This clonotype has just a few counts. V is TRBV5-6 and J is TRBJ1-5, with D possibly matching TRBD1 (6 bases). Looked up from germline, CDR1 is SGHDT and CDR2 is YYEEEE. V was trimmed by 4 bases and J by 4 bases, leaving 9 bases between them. This CDR3 is built from 13 residues. CDR3 bases: TGTGCCAGCAGCCGGACAGCAAATCAGCCCCAGCATTTT. As protein: CASSRTANQPQHF. Variable domain in full (rest from reference TRBV5-6 and TRBJ1-5): DAGVTQSPTHLIKTRGQQVTLRCSPKSGHDTVSWYQQALGQGPQFIFQYYEEEERQRGNFPDRFSGHQFPNYSSELNVNALLLGDSALYLCASSRTANQPQHFGDGTRLSIL.

The sample holds a few counts of this clonotype. The V gene is TRBV20-1, the J gene TRBJ1-4; D is possibly TRBD1 (5 bases). CDR3 size: 14 residues. V was clipped by 0 bases and J by 8 bases, with 13 bases between them. Germline-derived CDR1 and CDR2 are DFQATT and SNEGSKA (reference sequence). The DNA of the CDR3 is TGCAGTGCTAGAGAGACGCCAAGGGGAGAAAAACTGTTTTTT. Translating it yields CSARETPRGEKLFF.

This clonotype was seen more than once but under ten times. The V call is TRBV5-1, the J call TRBJ2-3, with no clear D. The CDR3 length is 13 residues. Germline-derived CDR1 and CDR2 are SGHRS and YFSETQ. V was trimmed by 6 bases and J by 5 bases, leaving 13 bases between them. Written as DNA, the CDR3 is TGCGCCAGCAAAACCGATGAGGAAGATACGCAGTATTTT. Translated: CASKTDEEDTQYF.

The chain is built from TRBV18 and TRBJ2-7, with TRBD2 matching over 12 bases. The CDR3 consists of 17 residues. Losses at the gene ends were 3 bases for V and 0 bases for J; bases not matched to a gene: 6. The germline V gene has CDR1 KGHSH and CDR2 LQKENI. The CDR3 loop reads CASSPFGLAGTSYEQYF. The CDR3 nucleotides are TGTGCCAGCTCACCCTTTGGACTAGCGGGGACCTCCTACGAGCAGTACTTC.

The table lists this clonotype with many counts. V is TRBV5-5 and J is TRBJ1-2; no clear D. CDR3 length: 14 amino acids. Trimming took off 0 bases at V and 2 bases at J, with 8 bases between the two ends. CDR1 is SGHKS and CDR2 is YYEKEE in the germline V gene (reference sequence). The CDR3 DNA reads as TGTGCCAGCAGCTTGGAACGGGCAAACTATGGCTACACCTTC. Translated: CASSLERANYGYTF.

The sample holds many counts of this clonotype. This chain links TRBV10-3 with TRBJ1-4, with TRBD1 identical over 8 bases. After removal of 6 bases from V and 8 bases from J, the junction contained 5 bases not matched to a gene. The CDR3 runs to 13 residues. Germline V gene sequence: CDR1 ENHRY, CDR2 SYGVKD. CDR3 bases: TGTGCCATCAGCGGACAGGGAGAGGAAAAACTGTTTTTT. Translating gives CAISGQGEEKLFF.

The chain recombines TRBV30 with TRBJ2-7; TRBD1 might be the D (5 bases). V was shortened by 5 bases and J by 4 bases, with 21 bases between the two germline ends. This CDR3 has 15 residues. In germline, CDR1 is GTSNPN, CDR2 SVGIG (reference sequence). CDR3 nucleotides: TGTGCCTGGCAGCCCGGGCAGGGCATCGTTTACGAGCAGTACTTC. It encodes CAWQPGQGIVYEQYF.

This clonotype was observed many times. V and J are TRBV7-2 and TRBJ2-7; D ambiguous. In germline, CDR1 is SGHTA, CDR2 FQGNSA. The CDR3 runs to 16 residues. Trimming shortened V by 2 bases and J by 5 bases, and 19 bases separated the two germline ends. The CDR3, as DNA: TGTGCCAGCAGCTTACAGGCGGCAGGAAGTTTCCACGAGCAGTACTTC. Amino acids: CASSLQAAGSFHEQYF.

This clonotype has a handful of counts. The chain is built from TRBV20-1 and TRBJ2-6; D uncertain. The V end lost 3 bases, the J end lost 2 bases, and 11 bases lay between the germline ends. Germline loops: CDR1 DFQATT, CDR2 SNEGSKA (reference sequence). The CDR3 sequence is 15 residues long. CDR3: CSASPSKTGANVLTF. Written as DNA, the CDR3 is TGCAGTGCTAGTCCTTCAAAAACTGGGGCCAACGTCCTGACTTTC.

The V call is TRBV9, the J call TRBJ2-7, with a tentative D call TRBD2 (7 bases). Germline V gene data show CDR1 as SGDLS and CDR2 as YYNGEE. V dropped 4 bases and J dropped 6 bases, with 23 bases sitting between them. The CDR3 is made up of 16 amino acids. The CDR3, as DNA: TGTGCCAGCAGCCCAGCGGGACACCCTGTTTTAGGCGAGCAGTACTTC. It translates to CASSPAGHPVLGEQYF.

This clonotype was seen only a few times. The chain recombines TRBV28 with TRBJ2-7; D is unclear. This CDR3 comprises 16 residues. V dropped 4 bases and J dropped 0 bases, with 16 bases sitting between them. The V gene's germline CDR1 is MDHEN and CDR2 SYDVKM. CDR3 sequence: CASSSPPDAYSYEQYV. CDR3 bases: TGTGCCAGCAGTTCGCCCCCGGACGCTTACTCCTACGAGCAGTACGTC.

This chain connects TRBV5-1 to TRBJ2-5; perhaps TRBD1 as D (6 bases). Trimming cost V 2 bases and J 5 bases, with 16 bases left between them. Germline CDR1 reads SGHRS; CDR2 reads YFSETQ. The CDR3 is 15 residues long. The CDR3: CASSFPGASRETQYF. The CDR3 nucleotides are TGCGCCAGCAGCTTCCCAGGGGCCTCCAGGGAGACCCAGTACTTC.

This chain joins TRBV4-1 and TRBJ1-2; the D gene is possibly TRBD1 (6 bases). The CDR3 has 15 residues. V gave up 4 bases and J gave up 8 bases, with 20 bases separating them. CDR1 and CDR2 from the germline V gene are MGHRA and YSYEKL. The CDR3 sequence is CASSLPSAGAPGYTF. CDR3 bases: TGCGCCAGCAGCCTCCCCTCGGCAGGGGCGCCCGGCTACACCTTC.

The rearrangement links TRBV27 to TRBJ2-5, with 11 bases identical to TRBD2. The junction had 16 bases not matched to a gene; V was cut back by 4 bases and J by 3 bases. Germline V gene data show CDR1 as MNHEY and CDR2 as SMNVEV (reference sequence). There are 19 residues in the CDR3. This chain's CDR3 is CASSSRLAGTSRSEETQYF. The CDR3 bases are TGTGCCAGCAGTTCAAGACTAGCGGGGACCAGCCGATCCGAAGAGACCCAGTACTTC.

The chain has TRBV20-1 and TRBJ2-3, with TRBD2 identical over 10 bases. This CDR3 has 16 amino acids. Germline V lookup: CDR1 DFQATT, CDR2 SNEGSKA (reference sequence). The V gene end was trimmed by 6 bases and the J gene end by 6 bases; junction bases not matched to a gene: 15. CDR3 sequence: CSAPTPIAGGGDTQYF. In DNA, the CDR3 is TGCAGTGCCCCAACCCCGATAGCGGGGGGCGGGGATACGCAGTATTTT.

This clonotype was detected only a few times. The chain carries TRBV10-3 and TRBJ1-2, with 7 bases aligning to TRBD1. V shed 6 bases, J shed 6 bases, and the junction held 7 bases outside the gene matches. Germline V gives CDR1 ENHRY, CDR2 SYGVKD. This CDR3 comprises 13 residues. CDR3 DNA: TGTGCCATCAGCGGCACAGGGGACCATGGCTACACCTTC. The encoded protein is CAISGTGDHGYTF.